The sequence of this T cell receptor beta chain was determined in a study of blood T cell repertoires in COVID-19. Study at large: Acute and convalescent COVID-19 specimens originated in the United States, Italy and Spain. PBMCs, B-cell-depleted T cells, or T cells were the source of the cDNA or gDNA that made up the material.

Trimming took off 1 base at V and 6 bases at J, with 5 bases between the two ends. Germline CDR1 LGHDT, CDR2 YNNKEL (reference sequence). The CDR3 sequence is 12 residues long. As processed by the authors: Reference gene primer amplification in the assay estimated nucleated cell counts. Using immunoSEQ multiplex PCR, the repertoire was profiled, and TCRdb retains in-frame clones only, with some absent. D and trimming come from the DNA, and the V and J calls and clone size come from that table. Among roughly 75,000 clones, 90% were seen once, and the ten largest hold 6.9%. The V gene is TRBV3-1 (or the pseudogene TRBV3-2), the J gene TRBJ2-3; D gene uncertain. The sample consisted of peripheral blood. This receptor was obtained from a human donor in a cohort sampled during active COVID-19. For the CDR3, the DNA is TGTGCCAGCAGCCAAGTAGCTGATACGCAGTATTTT. This codes for CASSQVADTQYF.